This TCR beta chain was sequenced for a study of blood T cell repertoires in COVID-19 (dated by TCRdb to 2019 to 2021). Background for the entire study: The collaborator samples originated in the United States, Italy and Spain and spanned the acute and convalescent phases of COVID-19. The material from the prospective study consisted of cDNA or gDNA derived from T cells, B-cell-depleted T cells, or PBMCs. Deeply sampled blood TCRbeta repertoires from subjects exposed to, actively infected with, or recovered from COVID-19 were included in the dataset. The repertoires were made available in a free public database intended to serve as a resource for research on the immune response to SARS-CoV-2. Samples were obtained from the ongoing ImmuneRACE study (first 160 participants) and from 1,000 to 1,500 subjects provided by 6 global collaborators. Sample metadata almost always included a de-identified subject ID, COVID-19 status, age in years and sex. Where available, HLA class I and class II types were taken from metadata supplied by the sample provider and were not determined by assay-based typing.

Points the paper makes about the study in general: The quantity of clinical and demographic metadata differed by source and by participant and was supplied without curation.

Comments on this clone: Which antigen it targets is not known. It has no much larger one-base neighbor in the sample; base qualities were not kept.

From cysteine to phenylalanine, the CDR3 is 15 amino acids long. Kept here is only the CDR3 DNA, which spans 45 bases and is read in frame from base 1. After removal of 0 bases from V and 9 bases from J, the junction retains 5 bases not matched to a gene. TCRbeta CDR3 regions were amplified from genomic DNA using the immunoSEQ Assay, a bias-controlled multiplex PCR. On the authors' methods: Nucleated cell counts per sample were estimated from amplification of reference gene primers within the assay. To quantify the absolute abundance of each unique TCRbeta CDR3 rearrangement, sequence reads were collapsed and filtered. For each sample, productive Simpson clonality was calculated as the square root of Simpson's diversity index over productive rearrangements. This is the immuneACCESS table as TCRdb keeps it, with only in-frame sequences that have V and J called. A part of the clones is gone; compared with another copy, unresolved V genes explain less than half, and the rest is unexplained. The V and J calls and clone size come from that table; D and trimming were worked out from the DNA. Across this sample there are about 200,000 clones, with roughly 90% seen only once. Clones ranked in the top ten supply around 8% of the sample.

Participants in the prospective study were enrolled through a virtual design, were aged about 18 to 100 years, and lived in about two dozen United States geographic areas. In the prospective study, cohorts were assigned on the basis of participant-reported clinical history obtained from a screening survey and a study questionnaire. ImmuneRACE Cohort 3 recovered participants were defined by two consecutive negative NP/OP PCR tests, healthcare professional clearance, or symptom resolution. In the prospective study, mobile phlebotomists collected whole blood, serum and a nasopharyngeal or oropharyngeal swab from each participant. Over a roughly two-month period, participants in the prospective study had the option of providing additional blood draws and questionnaires. Before DNA extraction, blood samples from the prospective study were shipped at room temperature or frozen.

Sequenced material: PBMCs or T cells enriched from blood (not recorded which). The TCR comes from a woman younger than 35 who had recovered from COVID-19. The sequence joins TRBV23-1 to TRBJ1-6; the junction holds 7 bases that match TRBD1. TRBV23-1 is known as an ORF, though its function is uncertain. The DNA sequence is TGCGCCAGCAGTCAATCTTGGGACAGATCTTCACCCCTCCACTTT. This yields the protein CASSQSWDRSSPLHF.